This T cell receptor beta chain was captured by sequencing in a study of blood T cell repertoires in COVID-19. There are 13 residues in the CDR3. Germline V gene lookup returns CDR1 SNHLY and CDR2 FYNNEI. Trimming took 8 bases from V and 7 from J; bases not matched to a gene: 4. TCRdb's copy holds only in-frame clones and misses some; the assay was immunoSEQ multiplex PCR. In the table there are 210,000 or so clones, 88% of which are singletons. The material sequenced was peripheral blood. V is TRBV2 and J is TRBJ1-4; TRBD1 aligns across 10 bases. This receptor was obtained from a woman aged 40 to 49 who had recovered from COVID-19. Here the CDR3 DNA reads TGTGCCAGCGGGGGGACAGGGGCTGAAAAACTGTTTTTT. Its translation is CASGGTGAEKLFF.